A single sample gave rise to the 16 T cell receptor beta chains below, sequenced in a study of control samples from healthy donors and cancer patients. TCRdb's table, derived via immunoSEQ multiplex PCR, lists solely in-frame clones and lacks some. The table includes 100,000 to 150,000 clones, approximately 92% detected once. The sample taken for sequencing was blood. These TCRs come from a middle-aged man in good health.

This chain links TRBV9 with TRBJ1-2; 9 nucleotides line up with TRBD1. V was pared by 3 bases and J by 6 bases, with 6 bases of the junction left unmatched. Germline V lookup: CDR1 SGDLS, CDR2 YYNGEE. The CDR3 extends over 14 amino acids. The CDR3 sequence: CASSAGTGWHGYTF. The CDR3 DNA sequence: TGTGCCAGCAGCGCTGGGACAGGGTGGCATGGCTACACCTTC.

This chain links TRBV12-5 with TRBJ1-2; D is unclear. Trimming left V 5 bases short and J 4 bases short, with 17 bases between. This CDR3 has 15 residues. Germline-derived CDR1 and CDR2 are LGHNT and FRNRAP. CDR3: CASGKPHGRSYGYTF. In DNA, the CDR3 is TGTGCTAGTGGTAAGCCGCATGGGAGGTCCTATGGCTACACCTTC.

V and J are TRBV5-1 and TRBJ2-3, with TRBD2 matching 14 bases. V trimming: 4 bases; J trimming: 1 base; junction bases outside the gene matches: 2. From germline, CDR1 is SGHRS and CDR2 YFSETQ. The CDR3 contains 16 residues. The CDR3 sequence is CASSRGLAGGTDTQYF. The CDR3, as DNA: TGCGCCAGCAGCCGGGGACTAGCGGGGGGCACAGATACGCAGTATTTT.

The chain employs TRBV18 and TRBJ2-7; D assignment may be TRBD1 or TRBD2 (5 bases each). V was shortened by 2 bases and J by 2 bases, with 13 bases between the two germline ends. Looked up from germline, CDR1 is KGHSH and CDR2 is LQKENI. This CDR3 is built from 15 residues. The CDR3 DNA reads as TGTGCCAGCTCACCAAGTATTGGGGGTACCTACGAGCAGTACTTC. This gives the protein CASSPSIGGTYEQYF.

The V and J genes are TRBV12-3 or TRBV12-4 and TRBJ1-6; tentatively, D is TRBD1 (6 bases). The CDR3 extends over 12 amino acids. V lost 6 bases, J lost 10 bases, and 10 bases lay in between. As DNA, the CDR3 is TGTGCCAGCAGGCGAGGGGGATCACCCCTCCACTTT. It yields the protein CASRRGGSPLHF.

The rearrangement joins TRBV4-2 to TRBJ1-6; D is perhaps TRBD1 (5 bases). V lost 0 bases and J 9 bases, leaving 9 bases between the germline ends. The germline V gene has CDR1 LGHNA and CDR2 YNFKEQ. The CDR3 runs 14 residues. The CDR3 reads CASSQDRVGSPLHF. DNA of the CDR3: TGTGCCAGCAGCCAAGACAGGGTGGGTTCACCCCTCCACTTT.

Points on this clone: Relative to the germline gene, one junction end is altered; a read error may explain this. The J gene is TRBJ2-5, the V gene TRBV5-1; TRBD1 or TRBD2 may be the D gene (5 bases each). Germline V gene data show CDR1 as SGHRS and CDR2 as YFSETQ. The CDR3 consists of 15 residues. CDR3 loop: CASSLSGHTKEIQYF. The CDR3 DNA follows: TGCGCCAGCAGCTTGAGCGGACACACTAAAGAGATCCAGTACTTC.

The genes are TRBV10-3 and TRBJ1-2; D ambiguous. This CDR3 comprises 13 residues. Germline V CDR1 and CDR2: ENHRY, SYGVKD. The germline V and J ends were trimmed by 4 bases and 7 bases, with 13 bases remaining between them. The CDR3 loop is CAISVEGSSGYTF. CDR3 sequence (DNA): TGTGCCATCAGTGTGGAGGGCAGTAGTGGCTACACCTTC.

The sample holds one count of this clone. This specimen includes other DNA sequences encoding the same CDR3. The chain uses TRBV5-1 and TRBJ1-6; D is perhaps TRBD1 (6 bases). Trimming removed 3 bases at V and 8 bases at J, with 15 bases between. Germline loops: CDR1 SGHRS, CDR2 YFSETQ. The CDR3 sequence is 15 residues long. CDR3 sequence reads: CASSSGWGGDSPLHF. The DNA of the CDR3 is TGCGCCAGCAGCTCGGGGTGGGGGGGCGATTCACCCCTCCACTTT. The whole variable domain, filled in from reference TRBV5-1 and TRBJ1-6, reads KAGVTQTPRYLIKTRGQQVTLSCSPISGHRSVSWYQQTPGQGLQFLFEYFSETQRNKGNFPGRFSGRQFSNSRSEMNVSTLELGDSALYLCASSSGWGGDSPLHFGNGTRLTVT.

The V call is TRBV29-1, the J call TRBJ2-1; 11 bases match TRBD2. J was trimmed by 12 bases and V by 7 bases; bases with no gene match: 20. CDR1 is SQVTM, CDR2 ANQGSEA, per germline. The CDR3 loop spans 16 amino acids. In DNA, the CDR3 is TGCAGCGCCGCAACCCCCGGGACTAGCGGACCATCAGGGCAGTTCTTC. It codes for CSAATPGTSGPSGQFF.

The chain carries TRBV7-6 and TRBJ2-5, with 7 bases fitting TRBD2. This CDR3 is 16 amino acids long. The V segment lost 1 base and the J segment 5 bases; nucleotides outside the gene matches: 10. Germline CDR1 reads SGHVS; CDR2 reads FNYEAQ. CDR3 nucleotides: TGTGCCAGCAGCTTAGGGGGGGGGAGACCTCTTGAGACCCAGTACTTC. Its translation is CASSLGGGRPLETQYF.

The gene calls are TRBV29-1 and TRBJ1-2; 7 nucleotides align to TRBD1. This CDR3 region has 14 residues. With 7 bases clipped from V and 5 bases from J, the junction kept 13 bases outside the gene matches. Germline CDR1 reads SQVTM; CDR2 reads ANQGSEA. CDR3 nucleotides: TGCAGCGCCACGCATAGGGGGCAAGGTTATGGCTACACCTTC. This sequence encodes CSATHRGQGYGYTF.

This clone was seen a few times. The V call is TRBV4-2, the J call TRBJ2-3, with 8 bases that match TRBD2. The CDR3 extends over 16 amino acids. V trimming: 4 bases; J trimming: 6 bases; junction bases outside the gene matches: 12. Germline-derived CDR1 and CDR2 are LGHNA and YNFKEQ. The CDR3 loop is CASSRLISGARDTQYF. The CDR3 DNA reads TGTGCCAGCAGCCGTCTGATTAGCGGGGCTAGGGATACGCAGTATTTT.

This sequence joins TRBV6-1 and TRBJ1-5, with D unclear. Germline V gene lookup returns CDR1 MNHNS and CDR2 SASEGT. The CDR3 spans 18 residues. V lost 0 bases and J 0 bases, leaving 15 bases between the germline ends. The CDR3 protein is CASSEAQKVYYSNQPQHF. In nucleotides, the CDR3 is TGTGCCAGCAGTGAAGCTCAGAAGGTGTACTATAGCAATCAGCCCCAGCATTTT.

This clone appeared a single time. This rearrangement joins TRBV6-5 to TRBJ2-1; 9 nucleotides line up with TRBD1. The trim removed 6 bases at V and 1 base at J, leaving 4 bases unmatched. CDR3 length equals 15 residues. Germline CDR1 and CDR2: MNHEY and SVGAGI. The DNA for the CDR3 is TGTGCCAGCAGGGCCGGGACAGGGTCCTACAATGAGCAGTTCTTC. It specifies CASRAGTGSYNEQFF.

The chain joins TRBV24-1 to TRBJ2-2; no clear D. This CDR3 has 15 residues. With 4 bases removed from V and 0 bases from J, the gap between germline ends came to 8 bases. CDR1 is KGHDR and CDR2 is SFDVKD in the germline V gene. DNA for the CDR3: TGTGCCACCAGTGACATCGGACCGAACACCGGGGAGCTGTTTTTT. This gives the protein CATSDIGPNTGELFF.